These 32 T cell receptor beta chains originate from one sample sequenced in a study of cytomegalovirus exposure and HLA in healthy donors. With 60 Vbeta and 13 Jbeta primers, the PCR was carried out. Clones were read by immunoSEQ multiplex PCR, and TCRdb kept only the in-frame ones, dropping some. The sample contains 55,000 to 70,000 clones, about 80% of which appear only once. The specimen was PBMCs. The source is a middle-aged woman in good health and CMV-seronegative.

The chain combines TRBV28 with TRBJ2-7; 8 bases match TRBD2. V shed 2 bases, J shed 2 bases, and the junction held 17 bases outside the gene matches. Per the germline V gene, CDR1 is MDHEN and CDR2 is SYDVKM. The CDR3 has 19 amino acids. CDR3: CASSLAPLSLAGPPYEQYF. CDR3 bases: TGTGCCAGCAGTTTAGCCCCCCTCTCCCTAGCGGGCCCCCCCTACGAGCAGTACTTC. Looking up the rest from reference TRBV28 and TRBJ2-7 gives the full variable domain: DVKVTQSSRYLVKRTGEKVFLECVQDMDHENMFWYRQDPGLGLRLIYFSYDVKMKEKGDIPEGYSVSREKKERFSLILESASTNQTSMYLCASSLAPLSLAGPPYEQYFGPGTRLTVT.

J is TRBJ1-2 and V is TRBV21-1; the table's D call, TRBD1, has no DNA check behind it. TRBV21-1 is a recognized pseudogene. The CDR3 is made up of 17 amino acids. In DNA form, the CDR3 reads TGTGCCAGCAGCAAAGTTGGGGACAGTGGGGGTAACTATGGCTACACCTTC. Amino acid sequence: CASSKVGDSGGNYGYTF.

Judged by abundance, this clone is medium-sized. The chain uses TRBV6-1 and TRBJ2-2; TRBD2 agrees at 12 bases. V shed 3 bases and J 7 bases; nucleotides not matched to a gene: 0. CDR1 is MNHNS, CDR2 SASEGT, per germline. CDR3 length: 14 amino acids. CDR3 sequence reads: CASSEGLAGGELFF. In nucleotides, the CDR3 is TGTGCCAGCAGTGAGGGACTAGCGGGCGGGGAGCTGTTTTTT.

The rearrangement links TRBV19 to TRBJ2-2, with D hard to call. CDR1 is LNHDA and CDR2 is SQIVND in the germline V gene (reference sequence). CDR3 length: 14 residues. Trimming cost V 5 bases and J 4 bases, with 11 bases left between them. The CDR3 loop is CASSLPGGTGELFF. CDR3 DNA sequence: TGTGCCAGTAGTTTGCCGGGTGGCACCGGGGAGCTGTTTTTT. The full variable domain, with the rest looked up from reference TRBV19 and TRBJ2-2, is DGGITQSPKYLFRKEGQNVTLSCEQNLNHDAMYWYRQDPGQGLRLIYYSQIVNDFQKGDIAEGYSVSREKKESFPLTVTSAQKNPTAFYLCASSLPGGTGELFFGEGSRLTVL.

This sequence joins TRBV4-1 and TRBJ2-5; TRBD2 matches 13 bases. Germline V gene sequence: CDR1 MGHRA, CDR2 YSYEKL. Germline trimming cut 4 bases from V and 0 bases from J; bases unmatched to any gene: 8. The CDR3 extends over 18 amino acids. This CDR3 reads CASSLRLAGGGNQETQYF. In nucleotides, the CDR3 is TGCGCCAGCAGCCTCCGACTAGCGGGAGGCGGAAACCAAGAGACCCAGTACTTC.

The J gene is TRBJ1-5, the V gene TRBV27; 7 bases are a match to TRBD1. Germline values: CDR1 MNHEY, CDR2 SMNVEV (reference sequence). The CDR3 contains 14 residues. Germline trimming cut 4 bases from V and 3 bases from J; bases unmatched to any gene: 3. This chain's CDR3 is CASSYQGVNQPQHF. In DNA, the CDR3 is TGTGCCAGCAGTTACCAGGGGGTCAATCAGCCCCAGCATTTT.

The chain recombines TRBV19 with TRBJ2-1; 11 nucleotides match TRBD2. Germline V gene lookup returns CDR1 LNHDA and CDR2 SQIVND (reference sequence). This CDR3 has 16 amino acids. With V trimmed by 5 bases and J by 4 bases, 7 bases remained unmatched. The CDR3 bases are TGTGCCAGTAGTGTCCTAGCGGGAGGCCCGTACAATGAGCAGTTCTTC. Translated, it gives CASSVLAGGPYNEQFF.

The chain is built from TRBV11-1 and TRBJ1-4; weak D call: TRBD1 (6 bases). The germline CDR1 and CDR2 sequences are SGHAT and FQDESV (reference sequence). The CDR3 totals 16 residues. With 0 bases removed from V and 5 bases from J, the gap between germline ends came to 13 bases. CDR3 sequence: CASSLAPGTYNEKLFF. CDR3 sequence (DNA): TGTGCCAGCAGCTTAGCCCCCGGGACATACAATGAAAAACTGTTTTTT.

This chain uses TRBV6-5 with TRBJ2-3, with a tentative D call TRBD1 (6 bases). CDR3 size: 15 residues. Trimming cost V 1 base and J 0 bases, with 8 bases left between them. Germline V gene sequence: CDR1 MNHEY, CDR2 SVGAGI. CDR3 coding DNA: TGTGCCAGCAGTTACTGGGACACTAGCACAGATACGCAGTATTTT. Translating it yields CASSYWDTSTDTQYF.

This clone appeared a few times. This chain joins TRBV5-1 and TRBJ2-1, with TRBD2 matching over 7 bases. The V gene's germline CDR1 is SGHRS and CDR2 YFSETQ. V lost 5 bases and J lost 4; bases outside the gene matches: 9. The length of the CDR3 is 15 residues. For the CDR3, the DNA is TGCGCCAGCAGGGAGGCGGGAGAACAGTACAATGAGCAGTTCTTC. Its protein is CASREAGEQYNEQFF.

The V gene is TRBV5-1, the J gene TRBJ2-5; D remains unclear. The V end lost 4 bases, the J end lost 2 bases, and 3 bases lay between the germline ends. The CDR3 is made up of 11 amino acids. Per germline, CDR1 SGHRS and CDR2 YFSETQ. This CDR3 reads CASSLQETQYF. As DNA, the CDR3 is TGCGCCAGCAGCCTGCAAGAGACCCAGTACTTC. The variable domain in full, completed from reference TRBV5-1 and TRBJ2-5, reads KAGVTQTPRYLIKTRGQQVTLSCSPISGHRSVSWYQQTPGQGLQFLFEYFSETQRNKGNFPGRFSGRQFSNSRSEMNVSTLELGDSALYLCASSLQETQYFGPGTRLLVL.

The V call is TRBV10-3, the J call TRBJ2-7; 9 bases agree with TRBD1. Trimming removed 0 bases from V and 5 bases from J; junction bases left unmatched: 11. This CDR3 is built from 17 residues. CDR1 is ENHRY and CDR2 is SYGVKD in the germline V gene. The CDR3 loop is CAISESWWAGQGNEQYF. The CDR3 bases are TGTGCCATCAGTGAGTCATGGTGGGCGGGACAGGGAAACGAGCAGTACTTC.

The chain carries TRBV14 and TRBJ2-7, with 7 bases lining up with TRBD1. After removal of 3 bases from V and 3 bases from J, the junction contained 8 bases not matched to a gene. From germline, CDR1 is SGHDN and CDR2 FVKESK. The CDR3 sequence is 15 residues long. The CDR3 DNA follows: TGTGCCAGCAGCCATACGGGACAGCAAGACTACGAGCAGTACTTC. Its translation is CASSHTGQQDYEQYF. Filled out from reference TRBV14 and TRBJ2-7, the complete variable domain reads EAGVTQFPSHSVIEKGQTVTLRCDPISGHDNLYWYRRVMGKEIKFLLHFVKESKQDESGMPNNRFLAERTGGTYSTLKVQPAELEDSGVYFCASSHTGQQDYEQYFGPGTRLTVT.

This sequence joins TRBV11-2 and TRBJ2-3; TRBD2 aligns across 14 bases. In germline, CDR1 is SGHAT, CDR2 FQNNGV. After removal of 0 bases from V and 6 bases from J, the junction contained 8 bases not matched to a gene. The CDR3 has 18 residues. CDR3 loop: CASSLDPWGTSGSDTQYF. For the CDR3, the DNA is TGTGCCAGCAGCTTAGACCCGTGGGGGACTAGCGGGAGTGATACGCAGTATTTT.

The chain combines TRBV4-3 with TRBJ2-5; 7 bases fit TRBD2. The germline V gene has CDR1 LGHNA and CDR2 YSLEER. The J segment lost 1 base and the V segment lost 0 bases, leaving 8 bases of the junction unmatched. The CDR3 consists of 17 residues. As DNA, the CDR3 is TGCGCCAGCAGCCAAGATTGGGGGGAGGGCCGCCAAGAGACCCAGTACTTC. Its protein is CASSQDWGEGRQETQYF.

The rearrangement uses TRBV27 and TRBJ2-2; 7 bases align to TRBD1. Per the germline V gene, CDR1 is MNHEY and CDR2 is SMNVEV (reference sequence). The CDR3 runs 15 residues. J lost 1 base, V lost 2 bases, and 1 base had no gene match. The CDR3 loop reads CASSLGTENTGELFF. CDR3 bases: TGTGCCAGCAGTTTAGGGACAGAGAACACCGGGGAGCTGTTTTTT.

This chain uses TRBV6-5 with TRBJ2-7, with 15 bases lining up with TRBD2. The CDR3 consists of 14 residues. Per germline, CDR1 MNHEY and CDR2 SVGAGI. Trimming at V came to 6 bases and at J to 6 bases, leaving 3 bases not matched to a gene. The CDR3 reads CASSRTSGRAEQYF. CDR3 nucleotides: TGTGCCAGCAGCCGGACTAGCGGGAGGGCCGAGCAGTACTTC.

The chain has TRBV4-2 and TRBJ1-5, with 7 bases that match TRBD1. The CDR3 extends over 13 amino acids. The trim removed 1 base at V and 7 bases at J, leaving 1 base unmatched. Germline V lookup: CDR1 LGHNA, CDR2 YNFKEQ. The CDR3 DNA sequence: TGTGCCAGCAGCCAAGGGACAGGACAGCCCCAGCATTTT. This gives the protein CASSQGTGQPQHF.

The V gene is TRBV9, the J gene TRBJ2-1; TRBD2 matches at 9 bases. CDR1 is SGDLS, CDR2 YYNGEE, per germline. This CDR3 has 15 residues. Trimming at V came to 2 bases and at J to 4 bases, leaving 4 bases not matched to a gene. The CDR3 DNA reads as TGTGCCAGCAGCGTTTCTAGCGGGATTTACAATGAGCAGTTCTTC. It encodes CASSVSSGIYNEQFF.

The rearrangement joins TRBV9 to TRBJ2-1; 12 nucleotides align to TRBD2. The CDR3 is 15 residues long. CDR1 and CDR2 from the germline V gene are SGDLS and YYNGEE. V lost 4 bases and J lost 5; bases outside the gene matches: 4. CDR3 region: CASSRTSGRNNEQFF. As DNA, the CDR3 is TGTGCCAGCAGCCGAACTAGCGGGAGGAACAATGAGCAGTTCTTC.

V gene TRBV19 combines with J gene TRBJ2-1; TRBD1 agrees at 9 bases. This CDR3 has 19 amino acids. CDR1 is LNHDA, CDR2 SQIVND, per germline (reference sequence). Germline trimming cut 5 bases from V and 9 bases from J; bases unmatched to any gene: 23. CDR3 amino acids: CASSPVWGQGPSATSEQFF. The CDR3 nucleotides read TGTGCCAGTAGTCCGGTTTGGGGACAGGGTCCCTCCGCCACGTCTGAGCAGTTCTTC.

This clone was counted only a few times. This sequence joins TRBV7-6 and TRBJ2-1; D may be TRBD2 (5 bases). Germline V gives CDR1 SGHVS, CDR2 FNYEAQ. V lost 0 bases, J lost 6 bases, and 15 bases lay in between. The CDR3 is made up of 16 amino acids. DNA for the CDR3: TGTGCCAGCAGCTTAGCGCTGGGCGGACTGGGCAATGAGCAGTTCTTC. Protein: CASSLALGGLGNEQFF.

The CDR3 sequence: CASSSQDRGGYTF. For the CDR3, the DNA is TGTGCCAGCAGCTCCCAGGACAGGGGAGGCTACACCTTC. The chain couples TRBV7-9 to TRBJ1-2, with 9 nucleotides matching TRBD1. Germline V gene lookup returns CDR1 SEHNR and CDR2 FQNEAQ (reference sequence). V lost 4 bases, J lost 8 bases, and 5 bases stayed unmatched. This CDR3 region has 13 residues.

This sequence joins TRBV7-2 and TRBJ2-5; TRBD2 aligns across 16 bases. The CDR3 totals 16 residues. The trim removed 5 bases at V and 5 bases at J, leaving 5 bases unmatched. Germline values: CDR1 SGHTA, CDR2 FQGNSA. CDR3 sequence reads: CASSRGLAGGRETQYF. The CDR3, as DNA: TGTGCCAGCAGCCGGGGACTAGCGGGAGGGCGTGAGACCCAGTACTTC.

The CDR3 region is CASSLDGTGYEQYF. The CDR3, as DNA: TGTGCCAGCAGCTTAGATGGGACAGGGTACGAGCAGTACTTC. The rearrangement links TRBV11-1 to TRBJ2-7; 9 bases map to TRBD1. The V and J ends lost 1 base and 4 bases, in that order; junction bases with no gene match: 2. The CDR3 spans 14 residues. Germline lookup yields CDR1 SGHAT and CDR2 FQDESV (reference sequence).

The rearrangement uses TRBV5-4 and TRBJ2-4; the D gene is possibly TRBD1 (6 bases). The germline CDR1 and CDR2 sequences are SGHNT and YYREEE (reference sequence). Trimming removed 0 bases at V and 6 bases at J, with 16 bases between. The CDR3 length is 16 residues. The CDR3 protein is CASSLGPMGAGNIQYF. Here the CDR3 DNA reads TGTGCCAGCAGCTTGGGGCCTATGGGGGCAGGAAACATTCAGTACTTC.

The chain is built from TRBV6-5 and TRBJ1-1; possible D gene TRBD1, 5 bases. Germline CDR1 MNHEY, CDR2 SVGAGI. This CDR3 is built from 12 residues. The germline V and J ends were trimmed by 7 bases and 5 bases, with 11 bases remaining between them. CDR3 sequence (DNA): TGTGCCAGCAACGCGGGGCTTACTGAAGCTTTCTTT. It yields the protein CASNAGLTEAFF.

The rearrangement links TRBV4-2 to TRBJ2-1; 7 bases map to TRBD2. Germline-derived CDR1 and CDR2 are LGHNA and YNFKEQ. V lost 0 bases, J lost 6 bases, and 11 bases stayed unmatched. CDR3 length: 17 amino acids. The CDR3 loop reads CASSQDKTLAATNEQFF. The CDR3 bases are TGTGCCAGCAGCCAAGATAAGACGCTAGCGGCCACCAATGAGCAGTTCTTC.

This clone has a single count. The chain uses TRBV6-1 and TRBJ2-1, with 7 bases aligning to TRBD1. CDR3 length equals 14 residues. With 2 bases clipped from V and 7 bases from J, the junction kept 5 bases outside the gene matches. Germline V CDR1 and CDR2: MNHNS, SASEGT. CDR3 in DNA: TGTGCCAGCAGTGAATTAAGGGGGCGGAATGAGCAGTTCTTC. It codes for CASSELRGRNEQFF.

The J gene is TRBJ2-1, the V gene TRBV7-3; 7 positions match TRBD2. The CDR3 is 16 residues long. The J segment lost 4 bases and the V segment lost 3 bases, leaving 9 bases of the junction unmatched. CDR1 and CDR2 (germline): SGHTA, FQGTGA. The CDR3 loop is CASSFASGAGYNEQFF. CDR3 sequence (DNA): TGTGCCAGCAGCTTTGCTAGCGGAGCCGGGTACAATGAGCAGTTCTTC.

The chain uses TRBV2 and TRBJ1-4, with 7 positions matching TRBD1. CDR1 and CDR2 from the germline V gene are SNHLY and FYNNEI. V was pared by 5 bases and J by 2 bases, with 8 bases of the junction left unmatched. CDR3 length: 16 amino acids. CDR3 sequence reads: CASSQTGRGTNEKLFF. Here the CDR3 DNA reads TGTGCCAGCAGTCAGACAGGGAGAGGGACTAATGAAAAACTGTTTTTT.

The chain joins TRBV5-1 to TRBJ2-1; 8 nucleotides match TRBD2. Germline CDR1 SGHRS, CDR2 YFSETQ. This CDR3 contains 15 residues. Unmatched junction bases numbered 3, after V lost 2 bases and J lost 2 bases. The CDR3 loop is CASSLLADTYNEQFF. CDR3 sequence (DNA): TGCGCCAGCAGCTTACTAGCGGACACCTACAATGAGCAGTTCTTC.